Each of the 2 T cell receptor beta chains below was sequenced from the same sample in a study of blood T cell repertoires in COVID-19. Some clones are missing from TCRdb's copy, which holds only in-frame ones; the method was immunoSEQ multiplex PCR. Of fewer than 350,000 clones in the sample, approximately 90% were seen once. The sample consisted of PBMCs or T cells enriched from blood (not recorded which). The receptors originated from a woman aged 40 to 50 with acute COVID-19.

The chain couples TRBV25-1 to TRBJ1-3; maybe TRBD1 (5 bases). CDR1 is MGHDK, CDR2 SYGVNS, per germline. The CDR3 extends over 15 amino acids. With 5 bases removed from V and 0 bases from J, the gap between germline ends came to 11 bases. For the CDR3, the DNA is TGTGCCAGCAGTTATCAGGGAAACTCTGGAAACACCATATATTTT. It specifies CASSYQGNSGNTIYF.

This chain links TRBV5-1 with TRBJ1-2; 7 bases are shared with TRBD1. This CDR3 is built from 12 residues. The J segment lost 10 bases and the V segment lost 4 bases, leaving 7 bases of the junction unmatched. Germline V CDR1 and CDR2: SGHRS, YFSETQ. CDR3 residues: CASSGRDSYYTF. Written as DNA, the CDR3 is TGCGCCAGCAGCGGTAGGGACAGCTACTACACCTTC. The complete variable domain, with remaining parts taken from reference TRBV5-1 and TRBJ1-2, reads KAGVTQTPRYLIKTRGQQVTLSCSPISGHRSVSWYQQTPGQGLQFLFEYFSETQRNKGNFPGRFSGRQFSNSRSEMNVSTLELGDSALYLCASSGRDSYYTFGSGTRLTVV.